What follows are 19 T cell receptor beta chains derived from one specimen sequenced in a study of vaccination and CD4 T cells after COVID-19 (dated by TCRdb to 2021 to 2024). These receptors have no identified antigens. Libraries were constructed by PCR. Sequencing was performed on an Illumina iSeq 100. At the Johns Hopkins FTIC core, DNA from the cultured CD4+ T cells underwent TCR sequencing with the Oncomine TCR Beta short-read assay. The public sequencing data were trimmed at Q25 with fastp and processed into clonotypes with MiXCR by TCRdb, which kept only in-frame beta chains. One record per CDR3 amino acid sequence lists the most common genes and DNA. Within this sample are fewer than 9,000 distinct CDR3 sequences, with about 74% of them counted one time only. Of the sample, roughly 15% is held by the ten largest clones. The sample's treatment or condition, from its label and the paper: roughly ten-day PBMC culture with coronavirus spike peptide pools or control peptides (ViraFEST assay).

The sequencing sample was made of CD4+ T cells from blood, cultured in vitro. These receptors were taken from a human donor who had recovered from COVID-19.

The chain carries TRBV5-5 and TRBJ2-5; the D is unclear. CDR3 length: 12 residues. The ends were cut back, 0 bases at V and 4 bases at J, with 4 bases in the middle. Germline lookup yields CDR1 SGHKS and CDR2 YYEKEE (reference sequence). The CDR3 DNA is TGTGCCAGCAGCTTGGAAGCAGAGACCCAGTACTTC. It yields the protein CASSLEAETQYF.

This sequence joins TRBV7-2 and TRBJ2-5; the match to TRBD1 covers 7 bases. Germline lookup yields CDR1 SGHTA and CDR2 FQGNSA. The length of the CDR3 is 15 residues. Losses at the gene ends were 5 bases for V and 2 bases for J; bases not matched to a gene: 8. This CDR3 reads CASSLSRQGQETQYF. In nucleotides, the CDR3 is TGTGCCAGCAGCCTCTCCCGACAGGGACAAGAGACCCAGTACTTC.

The chain is built from TRBV28 and TRBJ1-5; tentative D call: TRBD1 (5 bases). This CDR3 spans 14 amino acids. The germline V gene has CDR1 MDHEN and CDR2 SYDVKM. The V end was cut by 6 bases, the J end by 1 base, with 10 bases between. CDR3 coding DNA: TGTGCCAGCAGCCCAGACAGCAGCAATCAGCCCCAGCATTTT. Translated: CASSPDSSNQPQHF. Supplemented by reference TRBV28 and TRBJ1-5, the full variable domain reads DVKVTQSSRYLVKRTGEKVFLECVQDMDHENMFWYRQDPGLGLRLIYFSYDVKMKEKGDIPEGYSVSREKKERFSLILESASTNQTSMYLCASSPDSSNQPQHFGDGTRLSIL.

The chain joins TRBV19 to TRBJ1-1, with D uncertain. The CDR3 spans 12 residues. The ends were cut back, 6 bases at V and 3 bases at J, with 8 bases in the middle. Germline V CDR1 and CDR2: LNHDA, SQIVND (reference sequence). The CDR3, as DNA: TGTGCCAGTAGCAACAGATACACTGAAGCTTTCTTT. This codes for CASSNRYTEAFF.

The V gene is TRBV6-1, the J gene TRBJ2-3, with 10 bases fitting TRBD2. The V and J ends lost 0 bases and 1 base, in that order; junction bases with no gene match: 7. CDR1 is MNHNS and CDR2 is SASEGT in the germline V gene. The CDR3 is 18 residues long. The CDR3 protein is CASSEATFGTSGTDTQYF. CDR3 coding DNA: TGTGCCAGCAGTGAAGCCACTTTCGGGACTAGCGGCACAGATACGCAGTATTTT.

Worth noting for this clonotype: The junction departs from germline at one end; a sequencing error may be responsible. The rearrangement joins TRBV6-1 to TRBJ1-1; D is uncertain. This CDR3 is built from 15 residues. CDR1 and CDR2 from the germline V gene are MNHNS and SASEGT. Written as DNA, the CDR3 is TGTGCCAGCATCAAACGCGGGCAGGCAAACACCGAAGCTTTCTTT. It specifies CASIKRGQANTEAFF.

This chain joins TRBV28 and TRBJ1-2; 8 bases are a match to TRBD1. Germline CDR1 reads MDHEN; CDR2 reads SYDVKM. The ends lost 3 bases at V and 8 bases at J; junction bases unmatched: 11. The CDR3 has 15 residues. This chain's CDR3 is CASSFGTGVLRGYTF. CDR3 bases: TGTGCCAGCAGTTTCGGGACAGGTGTATTGAGGGGCTACACCTTC.

V usage is TRBV30 and J usage is TRBJ1-6; perhaps TRBD1 as D (6 bases). The CDR3 runs to 14 residues. The V gene lost 3 bases and the J gene lost 10 bases, with 16 bases spanning the gap. Per the germline V gene, CDR1 is GTSNPN and CDR2 is SVGIG (reference sequence). This chain's CDR3 is CAWRVRGSGSPLHF. CDR3 DNA: TGTGCCTGGAGAGTCAGGGGAAGTGGATCACCCCTCCACTTT. Drawing the rest from reference TRBV30 and TRBJ1-6, the complete variable domain is SQTIHQWPATLVQPVGSPLSLECTVEGTSNPNLYWYRQAAGRGLQLLFYSVGIGQISSEVPQNLSASRPQDRQFILSSKKLLLSDSGFYLCAWRVRGSGSPLHFGNGTRLTVT.

V usage is TRBV6-5 and J usage is TRBJ1-2; TRBD1 agrees at 9 bases. CDR1 MNHEY and CDR2 SVGAGI come from the germline V gene. This CDR3 has 16 residues. J lost 4 bases, V lost 0 bases, and 6 bases had no gene match. DNA for the CDR3: TGTGCCAGCAGTTACTCAGCCGGGACAGGGTCCTATGGCTACACCTTC. Its protein is CASSYSAGTGSYGYTF.

The V gene is TRBV28, the J gene TRBJ2-1, with D unresolved. This CDR3 has 15 amino acids. Per germline, CDR1 MDHEN and CDR2 SYDVKM. V shed 2 bases and J shed 6 bases, with 14 bases lying between them. The CDR3 sequence is CASSLTRIRGNEQFF. CDR3 in DNA: TGTGCCAGCAGTTTAACGAGGATCCGAGGCAATGAGCAGTTCTTC.

The gene calls are TRBV7-9 and TRBJ1-6, with 8 nucleotides matching TRBD1. In germline, CDR1 is SEHNR, CDR2 FQNEAQ (reference sequence). The V and J ends lost 4 bases and 0 bases, in that order; junction bases with no gene match: 14. The CDR3 is made up of 20 amino acids. The CDR3, as DNA: TGTGCCAGCAGCTCTTATATGGGGACAGGTCGCGGCTCCTATAATTCACCCCTCCACTTT. Its translation: CASSSYMGTGRGSYNSPLHF.

V gene TRBV20-1 combines with J gene TRBJ1-2, with D possibly TRBD1 on 6 matching bases. V was cut by 2 bases and J by 7 bases, with 14 bases left in between. Germline V gene data show CDR1 as DFQATT and CDR2 as SNEGSKA (reference sequence). CDR3 length equals 13 residues. CDR3 sequence: CSARRGPLPGYTF. CDR3 DNA sequence: TGCAGTGCTAGACGGGGGCCCTTGCCTGGCTACACCTTC.

The V call is TRBV24-1, the J call TRBJ1-1; the match to TRBD1 covers 7 bases. This CDR3 is built from 17 residues. CDR1 is KGHDR, CDR2 SFDVKD, per germline. Losses at the gene ends were 5 bases for V and 0 bases for J; bases not matched to a gene: 11. CDR3 residues: CATSGGSEGAMNTEAFF. As DNA, the CDR3 is TGTGCCACCAGTGGAGGGTCGGAGGGGGCCATGAACACTGAAGCTTTCTTT.

This sequence joins TRBV28 and TRBJ2-1; D unresolved. This CDR3 is built from 13 residues. Germline V lookup: CDR1 MDHEN, CDR2 SYDVKM. Trimming shortened V by 10 bases and J by 10 bases, and 20 bases separated the two germline ends. CDR3 nucleotide sequence: TGTGCCACCCGTGACCCCTCCAGATCCGAGCAGTTCTTC. Its protein product is CATRDPSRSEQFF.

This clonotype was seen a handful of times. V is TRBV12-3 or TRBV12-4 and J is TRBJ2-1; 9 nucleotides align to TRBD1. V was clipped by 6 bases and J by 11 bases; unmatched bases: 11. CDR3 length: 14 amino acids. This chain's CDR3 is CASRLTGQGVKQFF. For the CDR3, the DNA is TGTGCCAGCAGGCTCACGGGACAGGGCGTGAAGCAGTTCTTC.

This chain joins TRBV24-1 and TRBJ2-5; D is undetermined. V was pared by 3 bases and J by 1 base, with 11 bases between. Germline V lookup: CDR1 KGHDR, CDR2 SFDVKD. This CDR3 has 15 residues. Written as DNA, the CDR3 is TGTGCCACCAGTGATCCGGCGGAGCCCCAAGAGACCCAGTACTTC. This translates into CATSDPAEPQETQYF.

The chain carries TRBV6-5 and TRBJ2-3, with a possible D match to TRBD2 (6 bases). The CDR3 has 15 residues. V dropped 0 bases and J dropped 1 base, with 8 bases sitting between them. Germline V gene sequence: CDR1 MNHEY, CDR2 SVGAGI. CDR3 loop: CASSYSAGRTDTQYF. CDR3 coding DNA: TGTGCCAGCAGTTACTCGGCGGGGCGCACAGATACGCAGTATTTT.

V and J are TRBV15 and TRBJ2-7, with 7 bases identical to TRBD1. Germline trimming cut 5 bases from V and 2 bases from J; bases unmatched to any gene: 9. CDR3 length equals 15 residues. Germline V gives CDR1 LNHNV, CDR2 YYDKDF (reference sequence). The CDR3 DNA reads TGTGCCACCAGCGAAACAGGGGCGTCGGCCTACGAGCAGTACTTC. Protein: CATSETGASAYEQYF. Full variable domain (outside the CDR3, taken from reference TRBV15 and TRBJ2-7): DAMVIQNPRYQVTQFGKPVTLSCSQTLNHNVMYWYQQKSSQAPKLLFHYYDKDFNNEADTPDNFQSRRPNTSFCFLDIRSPGLGDTAMYLCATSETGASAYEQYFGPGTRLTVT.

The chain joins TRBV7-8 to TRBJ1-2; 7 bases map to TRBD1. CDR3 size: 15 residues. Germline V lookup: CDR1 SGHVS, CDR2 FQNEAQ. V lost 5 bases, J lost 4 bases, and 10 bases stayed unmatched. The CDR3 DNA reads TGTGCCAGCAGCATCTACAGGGGCTGGGGCTATGGCTACACCTTC. Translation: CASSIYRGWGYGYTF.